Shown below are 10 T cell receptor beta chains from a single sample sequenced in a study of breast tumors, draining lymph nodes, adjacent tissues. One entry per CDR3 protein, called by TCRdb with MiXCR from the multiplex PCR reads. Seen here are under 70,000 distinct CDR3 sequences, less than 50% observed once, and the top ten hold over 7.5%. Input material: breast tumor tissue. The receptors were gathered from a female donor with breast cancer. Some clones in this sample may be carry-over from other donors' samples.

This chain joins TRBV29-1 and TRBJ1-2; 8 bases align to TRBD1. The V gene end was trimmed by 7 bases and the J gene end by 2 bases; junction bases not matched to a gene: 9. Germline V gene sequence: CDR1 SQVTM, CDR2 ANQGSEA. The CDR3 totals 14 residues. CDR3 region: CSEDPGGVNYGYTF. Written as DNA, the CDR3 is TGCAGCGAGGATCCAGGGGGCGTGAACTATGGCTACACCTTC.

Ten or more counts support this clonotype. This chain connects TRBV9 to TRBJ1-2, with 7 positions matching TRBD1. The V gene end was trimmed by 0 bases and the J gene end by 3 bases; junction bases not matched to a gene: 2. The CDR3 is 14 residues long. From germline, CDR1 is SGDLS and CDR2 YYNGEE. CDR3 protein: CASSVAGQDYGYTF. In DNA form, the CDR3 reads TGTGCCAGCAGCGTAGCAGGACAGGACTATGGCTACACCTTC.

This clonotype appeared once. The gene calls are TRBV9 and TRBJ1-5; perhaps TRBD1 as D (5 bases). Trimming took 4 bases from V and 11 from J, leaving 25 bases between them. The CDR3 runs to 16 residues. The germline CDR1 and CDR2 sequences are SGDLS and YYNGEE. The CDR3: CASSFGLAGEKETQHF. The CDR3 bases are TGTGCCAGCAGCTTCGGACTAGCGGGGGAAAAGGAGACCCAGCATTTT.

This chain connects TRBV7-9 to TRBJ1-1, with D tentatively TRBD1 (5 bases). This CDR3 is 18 amino acids long. CDR1 and CDR2 from the germline V gene are SEHNR and FQNEAQ (reference sequence). Trimming shortened V by 0 bases and J by 3 bases, and 20 bases separated the two germline ends. CDR3 DNA sequence: TGTGCCAGCAGCTTAGCGACCCGGTTGTGGGGGGACGACACTGAAGCTTTCTTT. It codes for CASSLATRLWGDDTEAFF.

This clonotype came up many times. Here the CDR3 DNA reads TGTGCCACCAGCAGAGAACGTAGGGTCGGGCGGACCAACACCGGGGAGCTGTTTTTT. Its translation is CATSRERRVGRTNTGELFF. This sequence joins TRBV15 and TRBJ2-2; no clear D gene. Germline-derived CDR1 and CDR2 are LNHNV and YYDKDF (reference sequence). The CDR3 has 19 amino acids. V gave up 0 bases and J gave up 2 bases, with 19 bases separating them.

This clonotype was seen ten or more times. The rearrangement uses TRBV2 and TRBJ2-7, with 11 bases fitting TRBD1. V lost 1 base to trimming and J lost 6 bases; unmatched junction nucleotides: 8. Per germline, CDR1 SNHLY and CDR2 FYNNEI. There are 16 residues in the CDR3. The CDR3 sequence: CASSEVRTGGRGEQYF. The CDR3 coding sequence is TGTGCCAGCAGTGAAGTAAGGACAGGGGGCCGAGGCGAGCAGTACTTC. Full variable domain (remainder filled in from reference TRBV2 and TRBJ2-7): EPEVTQTPSHQVTQMGQEVILRCVPISNHLYFYWYRQILGQKVEFLVSFYNNEISEKSEIFDDQFSVERPDGSNFTLKIRSTKLEDSAMYFCASSEVRTGGRGEQYFGPGTRLTVT.

The rearrangement links TRBV7-3 to TRBJ2-1; the match to TRBD2 covers 15 bases. This CDR3 spans 18 amino acids. V trimming: 5 bases; J trimming: 10 bases; junction bases outside the gene matches: 15. Germline V lookup: CDR1 SGHTA, CDR2 FQGTGA. CDR3: CASSPTRGLAGGSGEQFF. The CDR3 DNA reads TGTGCCAGCAGCCCGACGCGAGGACTAGCGGGGGGGTCTGGGGAGCAGTTCTTC. The complete variable domain, with remaining parts taken from reference TRBV7-3 and TRBJ2-1, reads GAGVSQTPSNKVTEKGKYVELRCDPISGHTALYWYRQSLGQGPEFLIYFQGTGAADDSGLPNDRFFAVRPEGSVSTLKIQRTERGDSAVYLCASSPTRGLAGGSGEQFFGPGTRLTVL.

The chain links TRBV6-6 to TRBJ2-7; 8 bases fit TRBD1. V was clipped by 5 bases and J by 4 bases; unmatched bases: 7. In germline, CDR1 is MNHNY, CDR2 SVGAGI (reference sequence). The CDR3 consists of 14 residues. The CDR3 DNA follows: TGTGCCAGCAGTCGTCCAGGGGGCTTATACGAGCAGTACTTC. Amino acids: CASSRPGGLYEQYF.

This clonotype was recorded many times. A much larger clone lies one base from this, so it may be a read error. The chain has TRBV7-3 and TRBJ2-5; 8 bases match TRBD2. Germline-derived CDR1 and CDR2 are SGHTA and FQGTGA. This CDR3 contains 15 residues. This CDR3 reads CASSLSGLVYETQHF. DNA of the CDR3: TGTGCCAGCAGCCTCTCGGGACTAGTCTATGAGACCCAGCACTTC.

This clonotype was found many times. V usage is TRBV4-1 and J usage is TRBJ2-1; TRBD2 aligns across 9 bases. The CDR3 has 15 residues. Germline CDR1 is MGHRA and CDR2 is YSYEKL. Unmatched junction bases numbered 8, after V lost 2 bases and J lost 9 bases. DNA of the CDR3: TGCGCCAGCAGCCAACTGGGCGGGGGGGTTGCTGAGCAGTTCTTC. Translation gives CASSQLGGGVAEQFF.